These T cell receptor beta chains were read from a single sample in a study of blood T cell repertoires in COVID-19. Libraries were prepared by immunoSEQ multiplex PCR; TCRdb keeps only in-frame clonotypes and omits some of them. The table has approximately 70,000 clones, about nine tenths seen once. Sequencing used peripheral blood. These receptors were obtained from a woman younger than 30 with acute or convalescent COVID-19. Each CDR3 is given without its conserved first and last residue.

>TRBJ2-7|TRBV9
ASSSRDSTYEQY
>TRBJ2-3|TRBV18
ASSPIDGGDTQY
>TRBJ2-5|TRBV5-6
ASSLGRVRAQY
>TRBJ1-2|TRBV12-5
ASGLTQTGNYGYT
>TRBJ2-3|TRBV4-1
ASSQDQLTSIDTQY
>TRBJ2-5|TRBV19
ASSTGGGPETQY
>TRBJ1-1|TRBV20-1
SAAGRTEAF
>TRBJ1-4|TRBV4-1
ASSQEGRVGEKLF
>TRBJ2-5|TRBV24-1
ATSDGRGETQY
>TRBJ1-4|TRBV11-2
ASSLEQTHEKLF
>TRBJ1-1|TRBV6-2/TRBV6-3
ASSDRGRGLSNTEAF
>TRBJ2-7|TRBV4-1
ASSPRLDRGRYEQY
>TRBJ2-1|TRBV15
ATSIQKYNEQF
>TRBJ2-2|TRBV2
ASKAGTGDTGELF
>TRBJ2-3|TRBV7-2
ASSFRGRGTDTQY
>TRBJ1-6|TRBV7-8
ASSPRGPYNSPLH
>TRBJ2-1|TRBV7-6
ASRSSGESYNEQF
>TRBJ2-7|TRBV18
ASSAGGLAGPYEQY
>TRBJ1-6|TRBV2
ASRLTGGSPLH
>TRBJ2-7|TRBV30
AWSTTGQGFSEQY
>TRBJ2-2|TRBV30
AWSADSGSGELF
>TRBJ2-7|TRBV6-1
ASSEDGVVASYEQY
>TRBJ1-2|TRBV13
ASSPTGYHGYT
>TRBJ1-6|TRBV4-2
ASSQDVGQGAYSPLH
>TRBJ1-1|TRBV2
ASSEPGQANTEAF
>TRBJ1-1|TRBV28
ASSVGLNTEAF
>TRBJ1-6|TRBV3-1/TRBV3-2
ASSQRGPRGSPLH
>TRBJ2-7|TRBV2
ASSGQGSRSSYEQY
>TRBJ2-5|TRBV7-9
ASSRERGGTETQY
>TRBJ1-2|TRBV30
AWSSGTPNYGYT
>TRBJ2-3|TRBV6-2/TRBV6-3
ASSPNLGQALTQY
>TRBJ2-5|TRBV19
ASSMQGRTGETQY
>TRBJ2-1|TRBV2
ASRVGQGGREQF
>TRBJ1-4|TRBV7-2
ASSLDSSSKLF
>TRBJ1-5|TRBV5-5
ASSPAGDSNQPQH
>TRBJ1-1|TRBV6-2/TRBV6-3
ASSSLLKSEAF
>TRBJ2-7|TRBV5-6
ASSFVASSYEQY
>TRBJ2-1|TRBV4-3
ASSQEGLAGAASNEQF
>TRBJ2-3|TRBV7-2
ASSKGTHHSTDTQY
>TRBJ1-2|TRBV5-4
ASSFMDSYGYT
>TRBJ1-1|TRBV5-1
ASSFVEGGEAF
>TRBJ1-2|TRBV29-1
SVENHGSQIYGYT
>TRBJ1-5|TRBV19
ASRGQGGNQPQH
>TRBJ2-1|TRBV29-1
SGRLYNEQF
>TRBJ2-5|TRBV19
ASSSRVGETQY
>TRBJ2-3|TRBV5-6
ASSLDRGESGTDTQY
>TRBJ1-1|TRBV9
ASSVSQVTNTEAF